This T cell receptor (beta chain) originates from a study of blood T cell repertoires in COVID-19. For the study at large: PBMCs, B-cell-depleted T cells, or T cells provided the cDNA or gDNA that made up the material.

Trimming cost V 1 base and J 6 bases; bases outside gene matches: 9. Germline V CDR1 and CDR2: SQVTM, ANQGSEA. The CDR3 sequence is 15 residues long. Authors' data handling: Reference gene primer amplification gave estimated nucleated cell counts. Assay used: immunoSEQ multiplex PCR; TCRdb lists only in-frame clones, some missing. That table gives V, J and clone size, and the DNA gave D and trimming. The sample holds about 260,000 clones; around 80% are singletons and the top ten take 1.5% to 2%. The V call is TRBV29-1, the J call TRBJ2-3; 8 nucleotides agree with TRBD2. The sequenced material came from peripheral blood. This TCR was recovered from a woman older than 75 with acute or convalescent COVID-19. For the CDR3, the DNA is TGCAGCGTTGAAGGCAGGACTAGCAGTCCGGATACGCAGTATTTT. Its protein product is CSVEGRTSSPDTQYF.